Below are 29 T cell receptor beta chains sequenced from a single sample in a study of low-dose radiotherapy and immunotherapy resistance in tumors. The time point here: before trial treatment. Primers used for first-strand cDNA, a TRAV- and TRBV-specific set, covered both alpha and beta chains. TCRs underwent roughly 19 PCR cycles of amplification with a constant-region primer and V-primer adapter. TCRdb reanalysed the reads using MiXCR and keeps one entry per CDR3 protein. This table has about 82,000 distinct CDR3 sequences, 18% appearing once. The sample consisted of PBMCs, taken before treatment. Receptor source: a male donor with prostate cancer.

The gene calls are TRBV6-5 and TRBJ1-4; D is undetermined. Trimming stripped 7 bases from V and 7 bases from J, with 19 bases between. CDR3 length: 15 residues. The germline gives CDR1 MNHEY, CDR2 SVGAGI. CDR3 sequence reads: CASTKLGGLGEKLFF. The CDR3 bases are TGTGCCAGCACCAAACTCGGAGGTCTTGGTGAAAAACTGTTTTTT.

A word on this clonotype: This likely came from a read error, as a far larger clone is one base away. V usage is TRBV2 and J usage is TRBJ2-1; a weak D match, TRBD2 (5 bases). CDR3 length equals 14 residues. V was pared by 6 bases and J by 10 bases, with 19 bases between. Germline loops: CDR1 SNHLY, CDR2 FYNNEI. The DNA of the CDR3 is TGTGCCAGCAGGGAGGACGGCAGCTCCTACGAGCAGTTCTTC. This sequence encodes CASREDGSSYEQFF.

This clonotype was seen many times. The rearrangement links TRBV5-1 to TRBJ2-5, with 9 bases that match TRBD2. The CDR3 runs 18 residues. Trimming took 4 bases from V and 4 from J; bases not matched to a gene: 17. Germline-derived CDR1 and CDR2 are SGHRS and YFSETQ. The CDR3 is CASSQPTGGRAIGETQYF. Written as DNA, the CDR3 is TGCGCCAGCAGCCAACCTACGGGCGGGAGGGCCATAGGAGAGACCCAGTACTTC.

Ten or more counts support this clonotype. The chain carries TRBV7-6 and TRBJ2-7; 12 bases match TRBD2. Germline assignment: CDR1 SGHVS and CDR2 FNYEAQ. The junction had 5 bases not matched to a gene; V was cut back by 4 bases and J by 4 bases. This CDR3 contains 15 residues. For the CDR3, the DNA is TGTGCCAGCAGCTCGGGACTAGCGGGCGGGTACGAGCAGTACTTC. Protein product: CASSSGLAGGYEQYF.

In this sample, this clonotype turned up many times. The chain employs TRBV19 and TRBJ2-1; TRBD2 aligns across 13 bases. In germline, CDR1 is LNHDA, CDR2 SQIVND (reference sequence). The CDR3 contains 15 residues. The ends lost 6 bases at V and 8 bases at J; junction bases unmatched: 7. The CDR3 loop reads CASRRGTSGMDEQFF. The CDR3 DNA reads TGTGCCAGTAGGAGAGGGACTAGCGGGATGGATGAGCAGTTCTTC.

There are many counts of this clonotype. V and J are TRBV7-2 and TRBJ2-3, with D tentatively TRBD2 (5 bases). Trimming took 1 base from V and 0 from J, leaving 8 bases between them. This CDR3 is 15 amino acids long. The V gene's germline CDR1 is SGHTA and CDR2 FQGNSA. The CDR3 loop reads CASSLVRDSTDTQYF. The CDR3 region has the DNA TGTGCCAGCAGCTTAGTCCGGGATAGCACAGATACGCAGTATTTT.

This clonotype occurred many times. The gene calls are TRBV11-1 and TRBJ2-1; perhaps D is TRBD1 or TRBD2 (5 bases each). CDR1 and CDR2 from the germline V gene are SGHAT and FQDESV (reference sequence). The CDR3 loop spans 16 amino acids. Trimming left V 7 bases short and J 0 bases short, with 16 bases between. DNA for the CDR3: TGTGCCAGCACGCCCTCGGGGCAGATCTCCTACAATGAGCAGTTCTTC. Translation: CASTPSGQISYNEQFF.

There are many counts of this clonotype. V gene TRBV6-6 combines with J gene TRBJ2-1, with TRBD1 matching over 7 bases. Germline V CDR1 and CDR2: MNHNY, SVGAGI (reference sequence). With 6 bases clipped from V and 3 bases from J, the junction kept 5 bases outside the gene matches. This CDR3 has 14 amino acids. CDR3 nucleotide sequence: TGTGCCAGCAGGGTCGGGACAGTCTACAATGAGCAGTTCTTC. Its protein product is CASRVGTVYNEQFF.

This clonotype was detected a few times. J is TRBJ2-7 and V is TRBV5-1; perhaps TRBD1 as D (6 bases). CDR3 length: 16 residues. Germline V lookup: CDR1 SGHRS, CDR2 YFSETQ. Deletions cut 0 bases from V and 2 bases from J, with 15 bases between. The CDR3 DNA reads TGCGCCAGCAGCTTGGGAGTCGCAGGGACAACCTACGAGCAGTACTTC. It yields the protein CASSLGVAGTTYEQYF.

This clonotype showed up many times. V usage is TRBV19 and J usage is TRBJ1-5; tentatively, D is TRBD1 (5 bases). Trimming pared 5 bases from V and 2 bases from J, leaving 16 bases between. This CDR3 region has 16 residues. Germline loops: CDR1 LNHDA, CDR2 SQIVND (reference sequence). The DNA for the CDR3 is TGTGCCAGTAGTCCAGTGGACGGGGCCGGCAATCAGCCCCAGCATTTT. It codes for CASSPVDGAGNQPQHF.

There are many counts of this clonotype. The V gene is TRBV28, the J gene TRBJ2-1; TRBD2 matches 14 bases. Germline V lookup: CDR1 MDHEN, CDR2 SYDVKM. The length of the CDR3 is 17 residues. After removal of 5 bases from V and 5 bases from J, the junction contained 8 bases not matched to a gene. As DNA, the CDR3 is TGTGCCAGCAGTCAAGGACTAGCGGGAGGTAGAAACAATGAGCAGTTCTTC. This codes for CASSQGLAGGRNNEQFF.

This clonotype has at least ten counts. The rearrangement joins TRBV3-1 to TRBJ1-5; D remains unclear. V lost 4 bases and J lost 3, with 7 bases in between. Germline V gene sequence: CDR1 LGHDT, CDR2 YNNKEL (reference sequence). This CDR3 region has 13 residues. The CDR3: CASSPTINQPQHF. CDR3 nucleotides: TGTGCCAGCAGCCCGACGATCAATCAGCCCCAGCATTTT.

This clonotype was counted at least ten times. Here the CDR3 reads CATSQNLPYEQYF. CDR3 coding DNA: TGTGCCACCAGCCAAAACCTCCCCTACGAGCAGTACTTC. The J gene is TRBJ2-7, the V gene TRBV15; D ambiguous. V dropped 5 bases and J dropped 2 bases, with 10 bases sitting between them. Germline V gene data show CDR1 as LNHNV and CDR2 as YYDKDF (reference sequence). The CDR3 has 13 residues.

The chain is built from TRBV5-1 and TRBJ2-1; D is unclear. Germline CDR1 and CDR2: SGHRS and YFSETQ. Trimming cost V 1 base and J 10 bases, with 6 bases left between them. The CDR3 has 11 residues. CDR3 in amino acids: CASSLSVEQFF. The CDR3 bases are TGCGCCAGCAGCTTGTCCGTCGAGCAGTTCTTC.

At least ten counts were recorded for this clonotype. Compared with germline, one end of the junction differs, possibly owing to a read error. V and J are TRBV7-7 and TRBJ2-1; 8 nucleotides line up with TRBD2. CDR1 and CDR2 from the germline V gene are SSHAT and FNYEAQ (reference sequence). This CDR3 has 14 residues. The chain's CDR3 is CASSLTGLGNEQFF. CDR3 in DNA: TGTGCTAGCAGTCTTACGGGACTAGGCAATGAGCAGTTCTTC.

This clonotype has ten or more counts. The CDR3 DNA reads TGTGCCAGCAGCGAACCGGGACTAATGACCCAGTACTTC. It specifies CASSEPGLMTQYF. V is TRBV28 and J is TRBJ2-5, with TRBD2 identical over 7 bases. The CDR3 is made up of 13 amino acids. CDR1 and CDR2 (germline): MDHEN, SYDVKM. J gave up 7 bases and V 6 bases, and 8 bases lay outside the gene matches.

A few counts support this clonotype. J is TRBJ2-2 and V is TRBV5-6; 8 bases are a match to TRBD2. The V gene's germline CDR1 is SGHDT and CDR2 YYEEEE. V was pared by 7 bases and J by 4 bases, with 3 bases of the junction left unmatched. CDR3 size: 13 residues. In DNA, the CDR3 is TGTGCCAGCCAGGGGACTAGCACCGGGGAGCTGTTTTTT. Its translation: CASQGTSTGELFF.

This clonotype was seen at least ten times. The rearrangement uses TRBV19 and TRBJ2-1; D is possibly TRBD1 or TRBD2 (6 bases each). The length of the CDR3 is 14 residues. The germline V and J ends were trimmed by 6 bases and 6 bases, with 15 bases remaining between them. The germline V gene has CDR1 LNHDA and CDR2 SQIVND (reference sequence). Here the CDR3 reads CASSDSGGGNEQFF. The CDR3 DNA follows: TGTGCCAGTAGCGACTCCGGAGGGGGCAATGAGCAGTTCTTC.

This clonotype has at least ten counts. This chain connects TRBV7-9 to TRBJ2-1; D tentatively reads TRBD1 or TRBD2 (6 bases each). CDR1 and CDR2 from the germline V gene are SEHNR and FQNEAQ (reference sequence). CDR3 length: 16 amino acids. The V and J ends lost 5 bases and 5 bases respectively, with 19 bases between them. This chain's CDR3 is CASSPGAGRGDNEQFF. DNA of the CDR3: TGTGCCAGCAGCCCGGGGGCAGGGAGAGGGGACAATGAGCAGTTCTTC.

This clonotype showed up many times. The chain recombines TRBV29-1 with TRBJ2-3; D may be TRBD1 (5 bases). The CDR3 totals 13 residues. Germline V gives CDR1 SQVTM, CDR2 ANQGSEA. V lost 5 bases, J lost 0 bases, and 9 bases lay in between. DNA of the CDR3: TGCAGCGTTCGCCAGGGTAGCACAGATACGCAGTATTTT. Its protein product is CSVRQGSTDTQYF.

Written as DNA, the CDR3 is TGTGCCAGCAGTCCGGGACTAGCGGGAGGCTATGAGCAGTTCTTC. Translated, it gives CASSPGLAGGYEQFF. The chain is built from TRBV5-4 and TRBJ2-1; 15 bases are shared with TRBD2. Germline CDR1 is SGHNT and CDR2 is YYREEE (reference sequence). V dropped 5 bases and J dropped 8; count of bases not matched to a gene: 5. This CDR3 comprises 15 residues. The entire variable domain, with the rest obtained from reference TRBV5-4 and TRBJ2-1, is as follows: ETGVTQSPTHLIKTRGQQVTLRCSSQSGHNTVSWYQQALGQGPQFIFQYYREEENGRGNFPPRFSGLQFPNYSSELNVNALELDDSALYLCASSPGLAGGYEQFFGPGTRLTVL.

This clonotype was detected ten times or more. The V gene is TRBV30, the J gene TRBJ2-7; maybe TRBD2 (7 bases). V dropped 2 bases and J dropped 3 bases, with 14 bases sitting between them. Germline V gives CDR1 GTSNPN, CDR2 SVGIG (reference sequence). This CDR3 is built from 14 residues. The CDR3 sequence: CAWSKGGGGYEQYF. In DNA, the CDR3 is TGTGCCTGGAGTAAGGGGGGGGGCGGCTACGAGCAGTACTTC.

This clonotype has ten or more counts. The chain joins TRBV13 to TRBJ1-2, with D uncertain. The V end was cut by 6 bases, the J end by 2 bases, with 16 bases between. The CDR3 is 15 amino acids. Germline V gene sequence: CDR1 PRHDT, CDR2 FYEKMQ (reference sequence). CDR3 coding DNA: TGTGCCAGCAGTGAGTTGGCAGCGACCAACTATGGCTACACCTTC. This sequence encodes CASSELAATNYGYTF.

The chain joins TRBV3-1 to TRBJ2-1; 12 bases map to TRBD2. CDR1 is LGHDT and CDR2 is YNNKEL in the germline V gene (reference sequence). The CDR3 extends over 15 amino acids. V gave up 3 bases and J gave up 7 bases; unmatched junction bases: 4. In DNA form, the CDR3 reads TGTGCCAGCAGCCAGGTGACTAGCGGGAGAAATGAGCAGTTCTTC. Its protein is CASSQVTSGRNEQFF.

There are many counts of this clonotype. J is TRBJ1-2 and V is TRBV5-1; D is possibly TRBD1 (6 bases). The CDR3 spans 15 residues. Germline V gene sequence: CDR1 SGHRS, CDR2 YFSETQ. Trimming removed 4 bases from V and 1 base from J, with 14 bases in between. The CDR3 spells CASSLGQQFNYGYTF. As DNA, the CDR3 is TGCGCCAGCAGCCTTGGACAGCAATTTAACTATGGCTACACCTTC.

In its sample, this clonotype was seen many times. The J gene is TRBJ2-7, the V gene TRBV6-5; possible D gene TRBD1, 6 bases. V was cut by 6 bases and J by 6 bases, with 18 bases left in between. Germline lookup yields CDR1 MNHEY and CDR2 SVGAGI. The CDR3 has 14 residues. The CDR3 is CASRPGGLGSEQYF. The CDR3 nucleotides are TGTGCCAGCAGGCCTGGGGGCCTCGGAAGCGAGCAGTACTTC.

This clonotype came up many times. This CDR3 is CSARDPTLDQPQHF. In nucleotides, the CDR3 is TGCAGTGCTAGAGATCCGACACTGGATCAGCCCCAGCATTTT. V is TRBV20-1 and J is TRBJ1-5; D is unclear. This CDR3 region has 14 residues. V lost 0 bases and J 5 bases, leaving 11 bases between the germline ends. The germline V gene encodes CDR1 DFQATT and CDR2 SNEGSKA (reference sequence).

In this sample, this clonotype turned up many times. V usage is TRBV2 and J usage is TRBJ1-2, with 7 bases aligning to TRBD1. The CDR3 totals 14 residues. The J segment lost 3 bases and the V segment lost 10 bases, leaving 11 bases of the junction unmatched. Per the germline V gene, CDR1 is SNHLY and CDR2 is FYNNEI. The CDR3 spells CAISRGQTDYGYTF. The CDR3 nucleotides are TGTGCCATCTCTAGGGGACAGACGGACTATGGCTACACCTTC. Filled out from reference TRBV2 and TRBJ1-2, the complete variable domain reads EPEVTQTPSHQVTQMGQEVILRCVPISNHLYFYWYRQILGQKVEFLVSFYNNEISEKSEIFDDQFSVERPDGSNFTLKIRSTKLEDSAMYFCAISRGQTDYGYTFGSGTRLTVV.

This clonotype was observed at least ten times. V and J are TRBV6-1 and TRBJ2-5, with 7 nucleotides matching TRBD1. The CDR3 runs 13 residues. The junction had 7 bases not matched to a gene; V was cut back by 8 bases and J by 4 bases. Germline V gene lookup returns CDR1 MNHNS and CDR2 SASEGT. The chain's CDR3 is CASATGLGETQYF. For the CDR3, the DNA is TGTGCCAGCGCGACAGGGTTAGGAGAGACCCAGTACTTC.